The 28 T cell receptor beta chains presented below share a single source sample, sequenced in a study of CD8 T cells in Susac syndrome. The RNA, roughly 0.45 to 1 ug, was put through reverse transcription using random hexamers. MiXCR, run by TCRdb on the immunoSEQ multiplex PCR reads, gives a single entry per CDR3 protein. The sample has approximately 120,000 distinct CDR3 sequences; more than 80% are singletons. Sequencing was carried out using CD8+ T cells from PBMCs. Receptor source: a human donor with multiple sclerosis.

The V and J genes are TRBV11-2 and TRBJ2-7, with D unclear. Germline CDR1 SGHAT, CDR2 FQNNGV. The ends were cut back, 3 bases at V and 3 bases at J, with 9 bases in the middle. This CDR3 region has 13 residues. The CDR3 nucleotides read TGTGCCAGCAGCTTTTATCAGGACTACGAGCAGTACGTC. Its translation is CASSFYQDYEQYV.

CDR3 loop: CATSRKAGPRSYNEQFF. The CDR3 DNA is TGTGCCACCAGCAGGAAAGCGGGACCCAGGTCCTACAATGAGCAGTTCTTC. The rearrangement uses TRBV15 and TRBJ2-1; TRBD2 matches at 7 bases. The CDR3 runs to 17 residues. V was clipped by 3 bases and J by 1 base; unmatched bases: 9. CDR1 and CDR2 (germline): LNHNV, YYDKDF (reference sequence).

This sequence joins TRBV27 and TRBJ2-1, with D tentatively TRBD2 (5 bases). Trimming removed 3 bases at V and 9 bases at J, with 12 bases between. Per the germline V gene, CDR1 is MNHEY and CDR2 is SMNVEV (reference sequence). The CDR3 length is 13 residues. In nucleotides, the CDR3 is TGTGCCAGCAGTTTGTTAGCGCGCGGTGAGCAGTTCTTC. Protein product: CASSLLARGEQFF.

The V gene is TRBV27, the J gene TRBJ2-3; D is undetermined. Germline V gene sequence: CDR1 MNHEY, CDR2 SMNVEV (reference sequence). V lost 10 bases and J 2 bases, leaving 13 bases between the germline ends. The CDR3 contains 13 residues. In DNA, the CDR3 is TGTGCCACCTTGACTGCTGCCACAGATACGCAGTATTTT. Residues: CATLTAATDTQYF.

The rearrangement joins TRBV5-4 to TRBJ2-4; D unclear. Trimming shortened V by 3 bases and J by 7 bases, and 14 bases separated the two germline ends. The CDR3 is 14 amino acids. Germline CDR1 is SGHNT and CDR2 is YYREEE (reference sequence). The CDR3 reads CASSSPDGFNIQYF. CDR3 bases: TGTGCCAGCAGCTCCCCGGACGGATTTAACATTCAGTACTTC.

This sequence joins TRBV5-4 and TRBJ2-5; D gene unclear. Trimming left V 0 bases short and J 3 bases short, with 18 bases between. Germline V CDR1 and CDR2: SGHNT, YYREEE (reference sequence). This CDR3 has 17 residues. The CDR3 loop is CASSLGSSRIVKETQYF. The CDR3 coding sequence is TGTGCCAGCAGCTTGGGCTCGTCACGGATCGTAAAAGAGACCCAGTACTTC.

There are a few counts of this clonotype. The V and J genes are TRBV12-3 or TRBV12-4 and TRBJ2-1, with 10 bases aligning to TRBD2. The CDR3 runs 15 residues. V shed 2 bases, J shed 4 bases, and the junction held 2 bases outside the gene matches. Here the CDR3 reads CASSLLAGGYNEQFF. The CDR3 DNA reads as TGTGCCAGCAGTTTATTAGCGGGAGGTTACAATGAGCAGTTCTTC.

This rearrangement joins TRBV19 to TRBJ1-1, with a tentative D call TRBD1 (5 bases). The germline gives CDR1 LNHDA, CDR2 SQIVND (reference sequence). The CDR3 consists of 13 residues. The V end was cut by 3 bases, the J end by 4 bases, with 9 bases between. DNA of the CDR3: TGTGCCAGTAGTATGGGCGGGGGCACTGAAGCTTTCTTT. As protein: CASSMGGGTEAFF. The full variable domain, rest sourced from reference TRBV19 and TRBJ1-1, is DGGITQSPKYLFRKEGQNVTLSCEQNLNHDAMYWYRQDPGQGLRLIYYSQIVNDFQKGDIAEGYSVSREKKESFPLTVTSAQKNPTAFYLCASSMGGGTEAFFGQGTRLTVV.

This clonotype was picked up one time. The V call is TRBV19, the J call TRBJ1-1; D gene ambiguous. The CDR3 has 14 amino acids. V was trimmed by 7 bases and J by 1 base, leaving 13 bases between them. From germline, CDR1 is LNHDA and CDR2 SQIVND (reference sequence). CDR3 protein: CASNWRAGNTEAFF. The CDR3 region has the DNA TGTGCCAGTAATTGGAGAGCAGGGAACACTGAAGCTTTCTTT. Looking up the rest from reference TRBV19 and TRBJ1-1 gives the full variable domain: DGGITQSPKYLFRKEGQNVTLSCEQNLNHDAMYWYRQDPGQGLRLIYYSQIVNDFQKGDIAEGYSVSREKKESFPLTVTSAQKNPTAFYLCASNWRAGNTEAFFGQGTRLTVV.

CDR3 sequence reads: CASSLPLGQYNEQFF. The CDR3 DNA is TGTGCCAGCAGCTTACCCCTAGGACAGTACAATGAGCAGTTCTTC. This chain connects TRBV7-8 to TRBJ2-1, with D perhaps matching TRBD1 (6 bases). The V and J ends lost 2 bases and 4 bases respectively, with 12 bases between them. This CDR3 is 15 amino acids long. CDR1 SGHVS and CDR2 FQNEAQ come from the germline V gene.

This chain uses TRBV20-1 with TRBJ2-1; 12 bases line up with TRBD2. With V trimmed by 5 bases and J by 4 bases, 9 bases remained unmatched. CDR1 is DFQATT and CDR2 is SNEGSKA in the germline V gene (reference sequence). This CDR3 has 16 amino acids. As DNA, the CDR3 is TGCAGTGCTGCCCCTAGCGGGAGGGCAACGTACAATGAGCAGTTCTTC. Translation: CSAAPSGRATYNEQFF.

This clonotype has a handful of counts. The chain recombines TRBV30 with TRBJ2-7; D not certain. V lost 2 bases and J 2 bases, leaving 4 bases between the germline ends. CDR1 GTSNPN and CDR2 SVGIG come from the germline V gene (reference sequence). The length of the CDR3 is 11 residues. CDR3 sequence: CAWSLAYEQYF. CDR3 sequence (DNA): TGTGCCTGGAGTTTAGCCTACGAGCAGTACTTC.

The chain joins TRBV7-8 to TRBJ2-7, with TRBD1 as a possible D gene (6 bases). This CDR3 is 17 amino acids long. V was pared by 5 bases and J by 4 bases, with 24 bases between. The germline CDR1 and CDR2 sequences are SGHVS and FQNEAQ. DNA of the CDR3: TGTGCCAGCAGCCCCCGACCCGTGGACAGATATCGATACGAGCAGTACTTC. This sequence encodes CASSPRPVDRYRYEQYF.

The chain joins TRBV7-9 to TRBJ2-1; D is ambiguous. The CDR3 covers 11 residues. Germline values: CDR1 SEHNR, CDR2 FQNEAQ (reference sequence). Trimming removed 7 bases from V and 4 bases from J, with 5 bases in between. The CDR3: CASTNYNEQFF. The DNA of the CDR3 is TGTGCCAGCACCAATTACAATGAGCAGTTCTTC.

The V and J genes are TRBV6-2 or TRBV6-3 and TRBJ2-7; 9 bases line up with TRBD2. The V segment lost 6 bases and the J segment 3 bases; nucleotides outside the gene matches: 6. Germline V lookup: CDR1 MNHEY, CDR2 SVGEGT. The CDR3 totals 14 residues. CDR3 sequence reads: CASSLAGVHYEQYV. The CDR3 bases are TGTGCCAGCAGCTTAGCGGGGGTGCACTACGAGCAGTACGTC.

The J gene is TRBJ1-4, the V gene TRBV12-3 or TRBV12-4; no definite D call. This CDR3 contains 14 residues. V dropped 1 base and J dropped 5 bases, with 8 bases sitting between them. CDR3 DNA sequence: TGTGCCAGCAGTTTAGGGGTCGAGAATGAAAAACTGTTTTTT. Residues: CASSLGVENEKLFF.

The chain joins TRBV12-5 to TRBJ1-5; D gene unclear. This CDR3 contains 15 residues. Germline CDR1 and CDR2: LGHNT and FRNRAP. V lost 2 bases to trimming and J lost 2 bases, with 10 bases between them. Here the CDR3 reads CASGLSREGNQPQHF. DNA for the CDR3: TGTGCTAGTGGTTTGTCCCGGGAGGGCAATCAGCCCCAGCATTTT.

The V and J genes are TRBV29-1 and TRBJ1-1; D remains ambiguous. Trimming removed 2 bases from V and 3 bases from J, with 4 bases in between. The CDR3 consists of 11 residues. Germline V lookup: CDR1 SQVTM, CDR2 ANQGSEA. CDR3 sequence reads: CSVENYTEAFF. CDR3 nucleotide sequence: TGCAGCGTTGAAAATTACACTGAAGCTTTCTTT.

This chain connects TRBV5-1 to TRBJ2-1; 8 bases are a match to TRBD2. The CDR3 consists of 19 residues. CDR1 and CDR2 from the germline V gene are SGHRS and YFSETQ. V was clipped by 4 bases and J by 6 bases; unmatched bases: 21. The CDR3 DNA sequence: TGCGCCAGCAGCCCCCGAGATAGCGGGACCGTCTCGATTAGCAATGAGCAGTTCTTC. Its translation is CASSPRDSGTVSISNEQFF.

The chain carries TRBV20-1 and TRBJ1-6; 8 positions match TRBD1. From germline, CDR1 is DFQATT and CDR2 SNEGSKA (reference sequence). V dropped 2 bases and J dropped 8; count of bases not matched to a gene: 14. The CDR3 has 17 residues. The CDR3 protein is CSARQVGQGARDSPLHF. Written as DNA, the CDR3 is TGCAGTGCTAGACAGGTCGGTCAGGGGGCGCGGGATTCACCCCTCCACTTT.

The chain joins TRBV19 to TRBJ2-5; 8 bases match TRBD1. V lost 5 bases, J lost 5 bases, and 7 bases stayed unmatched. The germline gives CDR1 LNHDA, CDR2 SQIVND (reference sequence). The CDR3 covers 14 residues. This CDR3 reads CASSVWTGSETQYF. In DNA, the CDR3 is TGTGCCAGTAGTGTGTGGACAGGGAGTGAGACCCAGTACTTC.

The rearrangement links TRBV7-3 to TRBJ1-1; D not certain. Germline CDR1 reads SGHTA; CDR2 reads FQGTGA. This CDR3 comprises 13 residues. V was clipped by 3 bases and J by 6 bases, with 11 bases between them. CDR3 sequence reads: CASSFGLGAEAFF. The CDR3 DNA follows: TGTGCCAGCAGCTTTGGGCTCGGAGCTGAAGCTTTCTTT.

This clonotype has just one count. This chain joins TRBV7-9 and TRBJ2-7; D not resolved. The CDR3 totals 14 residues. The V end lost 3 bases, the J end lost 4 bases, and 13 bases lay between the germline ends. Germline-derived CDR1 and CDR2 are SEHNR and FQNEAQ (reference sequence). The chain's CDR3 is CASSFSSAPYEQYF. The DNA for the CDR3 is TGTGCCAGCAGCTTTTCGTCTGCGCCGTACGAGCAGTACTTC.

In this sample, this clonotype turned up once. The CDR3 loop is CASSSPPRGQYF. The CDR3 bases are TGTGCCAGCAGCTCCCCTCCAAGGGGACAGTATTTT. The chain joins TRBV7-3 to TRBJ2-3; perhaps TRBD1 as D (5 bases). Germline-derived CDR1 and CDR2 are SGHTA and FQGTGA. This CDR3 is built from 12 residues. V was cut by 4 bases and J by 12 bases, with 14 bases left in between.

The chain is built from TRBV6-5 and TRBJ2-7; D might be TRBD1 (6 bases). CDR3 length: 13 residues. Deletions cut 7 bases from V and 4 bases from J, with 14 bases between. In germline, CDR1 is MNHEY, CDR2 SVGAGI. The CDR3 coding sequence is TGTGCCAGCACCCCCTCAGGGGCATACGAGCAGTACTTC. Translating gives CASTPSGAYEQYF.

The V call is TRBV30, the J call TRBJ2-7; no firm D call. Trimming shortened V by 3 bases and J by 3 bases, and 12 bases separated the two germline ends. The CDR3 contains 13 residues. Germline-derived CDR1 and CDR2 are GTSNPN and SVGIG (reference sequence). CDR3 nucleotide sequence: TGTGCCTGGAGCGTCCCCCGGAGCTACGAGCAGTACTTC. It yields the protein CAWSVPRSYEQYF.

J is TRBJ1-5 and V is TRBV27, with D perhaps matching TRBD1 (5 bases). Trimming took off 8 bases at V and 7 bases at J, with 12 bases between the two ends. The V gene's germline CDR1 is MNHEY and CDR2 SMNVEV (reference sequence). CDR3 length: 12 amino acids. The CDR3 reads CASGTGGQPQHF. The CDR3 region has the DNA TGTGCCAGCGGCACGGGGGGGCAGCCCCAGCATTTT.

This chain links TRBV6-1 with TRBJ1-1; 12 positions match TRBD1. The CDR3 sequence is 18 residues long. From germline, CDR1 is MNHNS and CDR2 SASEGT. After removal of 6 bases from V and 1 base from J, the junction contained 12 bases not matched to a gene. CDR3 residues: CASSPTTGTGGWNTEAFF. The CDR3 nucleotides read TGTGCCAGCAGCCCCACTACCGGGACAGGGGGCTGGAACACTGAAGCTTTCTTT.